Presented here are 6 T cell receptor beta chains from one specimen sequenced in a study of neoadjuvant anti-PD-1 for oral cavity cancer. The method was immunoSEQ multiplex PCR; TCRdb's version includes in-frame clones alone and lacks a portion of them. This sample yields fewer than 70,000 clones, of which more than 60% are seen a single time; 2.5% to 3% belongs to the top ten. This specimen was PBMCs, taken before nivolumab (anti-PD-1) treatment. Receptors were obtained from a person between 40 and 79 years old with oral cavity squamous cell carcinoma.

This chain connects TRBV9 to TRBJ1-2, with D uncertain. The V end was cut by 0 bases, the J end by 7 bases, with 16 bases between. CDR1 is SGDLS and CDR2 is YYNGEE in the germline V gene. The CDR3 sequence is 15 residues long. CDR3 coding DNA: TGTGCCAGCAGCGTAGCTGGTTTGGGGTCGAGTGGCTACACCTTC. Protein sequence: CASSVAGLGSSGYTF.

This chain joins TRBV10-3 and TRBJ1-1, with D unresolved. Trimming cost V 1 base and J 1 base, with 13 bases left between them. The CDR3 loop spans 16 amino acids. Germline assignment: CDR1 ENHRY and CDR2 SYGVKD. CDR3 sequence (DNA): TGTGCCATCAGTGAGTTTTCGGGTGGCTGGAACACTGAAGCTTTCTTT. Its protein is CAISEFSGGWNTEAFF.

The genes are TRBV7-9 and TRBJ2-1; no definite D call. The V end was cut by 5 bases, the J end by 7 bases, with 9 bases between. This CDR3 comprises 12 residues. Germline CDR1 SEHNR, CDR2 FQNEAQ (reference sequence). The CDR3: CASSPPTNEQFF. The CDR3, as DNA: TGTGCCAGCAGCCCACCCACGAATGAGCAGTTCTTC.

The V and J genes are TRBV7-9 and TRBJ1-4; a weak D match, TRBD1 (5 bases). V lost 8 bases and J lost 4, with 14 bases in between. The CDR3 length is 14 residues. The germline CDR1 and CDR2 sequences are SEHNR and FQNEAQ (reference sequence). The CDR3 nucleotides are TGTGCCAGCTTACCCCGGGGCCTTAATGAAAAACTGTTTTTT. It translates to CASLPRGLNEKLFF.

The CDR3, as DNA: TGTGCCAGCGGATGGACAGGGGCCACCGGGGAGCTGTTTTTT. It yields the protein CASGWTGATGELFF. The chain combines TRBV7-2 with TRBJ2-2; 9 nucleotides align to TRBD1. V gave up 8 bases and J gave up 4 bases; unmatched junction bases: 5. CDR3 size: 14 residues. The germline V gene encodes CDR1 SGHTA and CDR2 FQGNSA. Based on the CDR3 plus reference TRBV7-2 and TRBJ2-2, the full variable domain is GAGVSQSPSNKVTEKGKDVELRCDPISGHTALYWYRQSLGQGLEFLIYFQGNSAPDKSGLPSDRFSAERTGGSVSTLTIQRTQQEDSAVYLCASGWTGATGELFFGEGSRLTVL.

V usage is TRBV11-2 and J usage is TRBJ2-7; 7 positions match TRBD2. This CDR3 comprises 15 residues. Trimming cost V 4 bases and J 4 bases; bases outside gene matches: 10. Germline CDR1 SGHAT, CDR2 FQNNGV. CDR3 sequence (DNA): TGTGCCAGCAGCTCCCAGCGGGGACTTCGGTACGAGCAGTACTTC. It is translated as CASSSQRGLRYEQYF.